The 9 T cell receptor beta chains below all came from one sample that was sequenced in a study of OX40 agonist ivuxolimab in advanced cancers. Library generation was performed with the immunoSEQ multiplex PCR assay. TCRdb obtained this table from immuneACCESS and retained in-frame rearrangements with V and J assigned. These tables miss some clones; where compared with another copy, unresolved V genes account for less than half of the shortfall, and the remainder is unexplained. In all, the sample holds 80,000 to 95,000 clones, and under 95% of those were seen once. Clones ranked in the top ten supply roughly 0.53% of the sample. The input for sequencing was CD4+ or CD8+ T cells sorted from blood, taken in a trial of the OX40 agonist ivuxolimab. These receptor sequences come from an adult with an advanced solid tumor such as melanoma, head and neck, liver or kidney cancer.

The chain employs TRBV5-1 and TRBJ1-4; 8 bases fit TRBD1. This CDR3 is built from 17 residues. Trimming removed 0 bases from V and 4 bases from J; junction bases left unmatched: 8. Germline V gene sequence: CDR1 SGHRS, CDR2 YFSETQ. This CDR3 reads CASSLDLAGGLNEKLFF. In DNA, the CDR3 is TGCGCCAGCAGCTTGGACCTGGCAGGGGGCCTTAATGAAAAACTGTTTTTT. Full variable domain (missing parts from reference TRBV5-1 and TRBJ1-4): KAGVTQTPRYLIKTRGQQVTLSCSPISGHRSVSWYQQTPGQGLQFLFEYFSETQRNKGNFPGRFSGRQFSNSRSEMNVSTLELGDSALYLCASSLDLAGGLNEKLFFGSGTQLSVL.

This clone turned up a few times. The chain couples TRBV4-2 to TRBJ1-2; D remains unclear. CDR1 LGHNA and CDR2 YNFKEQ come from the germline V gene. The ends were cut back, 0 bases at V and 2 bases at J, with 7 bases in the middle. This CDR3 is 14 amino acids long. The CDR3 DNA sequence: TGTGCCAGCAGCCAAGAGGCAGTAAACTATGGCTACACCTTC. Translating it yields CASSQEAVNYGYTF.

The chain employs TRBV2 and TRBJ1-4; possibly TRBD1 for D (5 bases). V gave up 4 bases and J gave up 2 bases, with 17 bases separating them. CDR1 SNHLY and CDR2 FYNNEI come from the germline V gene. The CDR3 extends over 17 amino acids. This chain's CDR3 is CASSVGVATQTNEKLFF. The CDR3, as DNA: TGTGCCAGCAGTGTGGGGGTCGCGACTCAGACTAATGAAAAACTGTTTTTT.

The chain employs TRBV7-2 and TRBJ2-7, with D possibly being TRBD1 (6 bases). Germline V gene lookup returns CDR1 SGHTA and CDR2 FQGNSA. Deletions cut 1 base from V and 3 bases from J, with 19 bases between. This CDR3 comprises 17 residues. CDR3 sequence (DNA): TGTGCCAGCAGCTTAGGGGGACAAACAACGAAGTACTACGAGCAGTACTTC. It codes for CASSLGGQTTKYYEQYF.

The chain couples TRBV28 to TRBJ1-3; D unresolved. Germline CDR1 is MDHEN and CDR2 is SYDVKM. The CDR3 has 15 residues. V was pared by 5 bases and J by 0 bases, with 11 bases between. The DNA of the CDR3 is TGTGCCAGCAGTCTTCTGAGCGTCTCTGGAAACACCATATATTTT. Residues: CASSLLSVSGNTIYF.

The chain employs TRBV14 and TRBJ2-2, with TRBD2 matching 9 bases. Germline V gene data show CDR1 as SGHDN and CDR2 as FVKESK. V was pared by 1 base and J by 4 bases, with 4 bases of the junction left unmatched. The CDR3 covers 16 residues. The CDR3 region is CASSQVAGVATGELFF. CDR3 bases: TGTGCCAGCAGCCAAGTAGCGGGAGTGGCCACCGGGGAGCTGTTTTTT.

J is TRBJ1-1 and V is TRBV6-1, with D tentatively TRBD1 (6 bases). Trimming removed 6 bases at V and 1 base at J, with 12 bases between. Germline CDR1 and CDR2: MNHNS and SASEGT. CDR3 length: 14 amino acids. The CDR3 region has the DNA TGTGCCAGCAGGTACCGGGGGGCGAACACTGAAGCTTTCTTT. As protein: CASRYRGANTEAFF.

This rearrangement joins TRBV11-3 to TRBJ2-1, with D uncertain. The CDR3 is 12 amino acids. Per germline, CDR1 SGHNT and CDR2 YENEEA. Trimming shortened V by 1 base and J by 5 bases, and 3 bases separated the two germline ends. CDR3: CASSLGHNEQFF. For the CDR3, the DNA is TGTGCCAGCAGCTTAGGTCACAATGAGCAGTTCTTC.

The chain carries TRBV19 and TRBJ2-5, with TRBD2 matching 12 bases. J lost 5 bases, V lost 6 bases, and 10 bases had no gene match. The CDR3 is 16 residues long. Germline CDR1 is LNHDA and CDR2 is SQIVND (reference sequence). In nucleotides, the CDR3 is TGTGCCAGTAGCATGGCTAGCGGGAGGGCCAGGGAGACCCAGTACTTC. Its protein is CASSMASGRARETQYF. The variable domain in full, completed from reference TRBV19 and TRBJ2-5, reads DGGITQSPKYLFRKEGQNVTLSCEQNLNHDAMYWYRQDPGQGLRLIYYSQIVNDFQKGDIAEGYSVSREKKESFPLTVTSAQKNPTAFYLCASSMASGRARETQYFGPGTRLLVL.